The rows below give T cell receptor beta chains drawn from one sample of a study of T cells in Graves' hyperthyroidism and ophthalmopathy. TCRdb reprocessed the multiplex PCR reads via MiXCR and lists one record per CDR3 protein. The sample gives a few hundred thousand distinct CDR3 sequences, 15% to 20% of which show up once; roughly 3.3% is in the top ten. The sample was blood. These receptors all stem from a woman in her 40s with Graves' ophthalmopathy. The CDR3 runs from the conserved cysteine through the conserved F or W. A D gene is named only where the DNA matches it firmly. Only some rows state a clone size, as once, few, many or a class for expanded clones.

j_call	clone_size	d_call	v_call	cdr3_aa	cdr3_nt
TRBJ2-1	-	-	TRBV6-5	CASSYSADYNEQFF	TGTGCCAGCAGTTACAGTGCCGATTACAATGAGCAGTTCTTC
TRBJ2-7	few	-	TRBV25-1	CASSRMGGYEQYF	TGTGCCAGCAGCCGGATGGGGGGCTACGAGCAGTACTTC
TRBJ1-3	many	TRBD1	TRBV12-3/TRBV12-4	CASSFRVRQGPDTIYF	TGTGCCAGCAGTTTCAGGGTCCGACAGGGGCCAGACACCATATATTTT
TRBJ2-3	many	-	TRBV15	CATSRTAFVTDTQYF	TGTGCCACCAGCAGGACTGCTTTCGTAACAGATACGCAGTATTTT
TRBJ2-5	many	TRBD1	TRBV3-1	CASATRGLQETQYF	TGTGCCAGCGCTACGAGGGGGCTACAAGAGACCCAGTACTTC
TRBJ2-7	many	TRBD1	TRBV20-1	CSAWTGDNEQYF	TGCAGTGCTTGGACAGGGGATAACGAGCAGTACTTC
TRBJ1-1	few	-	TRBV6-1	CASSWDQGWRTEAFF	TGTGCCAGCAGCTGGGATCAGGGATGGAGAACTGAAGCTTTCTTT
TRBJ2-5	many	-	TRBV28	CASSSGTRAEGTQYF	TGTGCCAGCAGTTCCGGGACCCGGGCCGAGGGGACCCAGTACTTC
TRBJ2-4	many	-	TRBV5-5	CASSLEATTRNNQYF	TGTGCCAGCAGCTTGGAGGCGACGACCCGAAACAATCAGTACTTC
TRBJ1-6	many	-	TRBV6-1	CATSNGVLLHF	TGTGCCACCTCCAATGGGGTACTCCTCCACTTT
TRBJ2-1	-	-	TRBV7-9	CASSHLAAGSIYNEQFF	TGTGCCAGCAGCCACCTGGCCGCAGGGTCTATCTACAATGAGCAGTTCTTC
TRBJ2-3	few	TRBD1	TRBV10-3	CAIRTGEGAGPTPNTQYF	TGTGCCATCAGGACCGGAGAGGGGGCGGGTCCTACCCCCAATACGCAGTATTTT
TRBJ2-1	-	-	TRBV12-3/TRBV12-4	CASSSQGSSYNEQFF	TGTGCCAGCAGTTCCCAGGGGAGCTCCTACAATGAGCAGTTCTTC
TRBJ2-1	many	-	TRBV30	CAWSRDRWDEQFF	TGTGCCTGGAGTAGGGACCGTTGGGATGAGCAGTTCTTC
TRBJ2-5	few	-	TRBV7-9	CASSPQGPQETQYF	TGTGCCAGCAGCCCACAGGGACCTCAAGAGACCCAGTACTTC